This T cell receptor beta chain was identified during a study of shared clonotypes between healthy human individuals. The overall study: Participating donors consisted of two women and three men aged 18 to 49. Overall study findings and caveats: It was only blood that was sampled, and tissue repertoires likely differ. Lower generation probabilities were found for non-shared clonotypes than for those shared by all four donors.

Naive CD8 cells were CD45RO-negative, positively selected for CCR7, excluding terminally differentiated effector memory CD45RA+ cells. There are 14 residues in the CDR3. The V and J ends lost 6 bases and 1 base, in that order; junction bases with no gene match: 1. CDR1 is SGHAT, CDR2 FQNNGV, per germline. Assay used: immunoSEQ multiplex PCR; TCRdb lists only in-frame clones, some missing. The sample holds some 2 million clones, about 95% seen once. In the case of this clone: Its antigen is undetermined.

The genes are TRBV11-2 and TRBJ2-7, with TRBD2 matching 12 bases. Specimen: naive CD8+ T cells sorted from blood. The sequence derives from a man aged 18 to 29 in good health. The CDR3 sequence is CASRGLAGSYEQYF. In DNA, the CDR3 is TGTGCCAGCAGGGGACTAGCGGGTTCCTACGAGCAGTACTTC.